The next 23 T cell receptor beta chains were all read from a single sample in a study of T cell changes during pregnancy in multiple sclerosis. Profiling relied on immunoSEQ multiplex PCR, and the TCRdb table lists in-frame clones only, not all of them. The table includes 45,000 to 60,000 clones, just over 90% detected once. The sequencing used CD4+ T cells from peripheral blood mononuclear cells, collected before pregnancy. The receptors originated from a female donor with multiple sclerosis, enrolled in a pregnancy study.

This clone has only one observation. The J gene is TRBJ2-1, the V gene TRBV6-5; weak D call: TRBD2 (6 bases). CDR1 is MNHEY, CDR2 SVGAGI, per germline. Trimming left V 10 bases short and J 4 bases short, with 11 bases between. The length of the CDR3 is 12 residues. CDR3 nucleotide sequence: TGTGCCACGACGGGACTTTACAATGAGCAGTTCTTC. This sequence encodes CATTGLYNEQFF.

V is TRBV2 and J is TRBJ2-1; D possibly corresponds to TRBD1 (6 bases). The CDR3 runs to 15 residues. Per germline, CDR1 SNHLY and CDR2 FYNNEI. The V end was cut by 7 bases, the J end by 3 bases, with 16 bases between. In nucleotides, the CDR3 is TGTGCCAGCACCGAAGGACAGTTTGGCTACAATGAGCAGTTCTTC. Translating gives CASTEGQFGYNEQFF. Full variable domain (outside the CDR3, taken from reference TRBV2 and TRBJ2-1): EPEVTQTPSHQVTQMGQEVILRCVPISNHLYFYWYRQILGQKVEFLVSFYNNEISEKSEIFDDQFSVERPDGSNFTLKIRSTKLEDSAMYFCASTEGQFGYNEQFFGPGTRLTVL.

The CDR3 sequence: CAISEGRTGGPAGTQYF. In DNA form, the CDR3 reads TGTGCCATCAGTGAAGGGCGGACAGGGGGCCCCGCGGGGACCCAGTACTTC. V and J are TRBV10-3 and TRBJ2-5, with TRBD1 identical over 11 bases. Germline V lookup: CDR1 ENHRY, CDR2 SYGVKD. The CDR3 is 17 residues long. V lost 3 bases and J lost 7; bases outside the gene matches: 13.

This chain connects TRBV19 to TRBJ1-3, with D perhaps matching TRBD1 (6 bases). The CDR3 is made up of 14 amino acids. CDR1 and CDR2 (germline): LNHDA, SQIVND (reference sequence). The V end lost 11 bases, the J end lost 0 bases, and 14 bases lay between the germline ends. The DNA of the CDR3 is TGTGCCGTCAGGGGCGTCGACTCTGGAAACACCATATATTTT. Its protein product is CAVRGVDSGNTIYF.

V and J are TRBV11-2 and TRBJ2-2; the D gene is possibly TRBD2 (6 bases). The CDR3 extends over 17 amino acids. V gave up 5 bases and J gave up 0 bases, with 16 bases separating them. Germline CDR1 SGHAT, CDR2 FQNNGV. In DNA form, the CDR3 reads TGTGCCAGCAGCCTCCCTCCGGTAGCGGCGAACACCGGGGAGCTGTTTTTT. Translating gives CASSLPPVAANTGELFF.

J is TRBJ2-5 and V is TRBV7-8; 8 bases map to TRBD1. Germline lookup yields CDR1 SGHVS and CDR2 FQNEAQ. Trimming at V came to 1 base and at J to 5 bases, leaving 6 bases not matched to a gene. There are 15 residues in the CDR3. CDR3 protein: CASSLGDRSDETQYF. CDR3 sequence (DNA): TGTGCCAGCAGCTTAGGGGACAGGTCCGATGAGACCCAGTACTTC.

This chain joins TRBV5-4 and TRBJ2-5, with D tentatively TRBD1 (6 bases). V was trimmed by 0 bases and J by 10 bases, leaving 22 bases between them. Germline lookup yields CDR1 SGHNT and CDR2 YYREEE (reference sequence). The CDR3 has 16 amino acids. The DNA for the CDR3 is TGTGCCAGCAGCTTGGAAACACACAGGGTTCGGAAGGGCCAGTACTTC. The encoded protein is CASSLETHRVRKGQYF. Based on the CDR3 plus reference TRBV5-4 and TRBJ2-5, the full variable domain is ETGVTQSPTHLIKTRGQQVTLRCSSQSGHNTVSWYQQALGQGPQFIFQYYREEENGRGNFPPRFSGLQFPNYSSELNVNALELDDSALYLCASSLETHRVRKGQYFGPGTRLLVL.

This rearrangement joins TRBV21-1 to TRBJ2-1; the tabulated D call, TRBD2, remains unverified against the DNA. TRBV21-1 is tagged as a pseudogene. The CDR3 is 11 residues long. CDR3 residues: CAAKYRNEQFF. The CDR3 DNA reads TGTGCCGCGAAGTACCGCAATGAGCAGTTCTTC.

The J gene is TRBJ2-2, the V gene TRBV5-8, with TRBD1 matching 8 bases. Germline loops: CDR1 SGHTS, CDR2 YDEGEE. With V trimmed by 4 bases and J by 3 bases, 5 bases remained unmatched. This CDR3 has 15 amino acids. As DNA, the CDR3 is TGTGCCAGCAGCCTAGGACAGGGCGACACCGGGGAGCTGTTTTTT. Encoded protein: CASSLGQGDTGELFF.

CDR3 residues: CASRPRRSPNQPQHF. The DNA for the CDR3 is TGTGCCAGTAGACCTCGGAGATCACCAAATCAGCCCCAGCATTTT. This rearrangement joins TRBV19 to TRBJ1-5; no definite D call. Deletions cut 6 bases from V and 4 bases from J, with 16 bases between. This CDR3 has 15 amino acids. Looked up from germline, CDR1 is LNHDA and CDR2 is SQIVND (reference sequence).

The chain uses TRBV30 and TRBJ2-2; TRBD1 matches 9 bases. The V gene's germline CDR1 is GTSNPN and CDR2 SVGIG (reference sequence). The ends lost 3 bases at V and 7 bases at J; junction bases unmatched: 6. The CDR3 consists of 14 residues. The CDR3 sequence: CAWRGQGKGGELFF. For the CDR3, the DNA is TGTGCCTGGAGAGGACAGGGGAAAGGCGGGGAGCTGTTTTTT.

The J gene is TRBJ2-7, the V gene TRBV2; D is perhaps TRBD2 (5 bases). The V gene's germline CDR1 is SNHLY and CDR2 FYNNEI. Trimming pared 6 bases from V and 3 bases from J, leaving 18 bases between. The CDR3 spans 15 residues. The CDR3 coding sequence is TGTGCCAGCAGGGAAAGCGGAGACCCCCTCTACGAGCAGTACTTC. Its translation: CASRESGDPLYEQYF.

The DNA for the CDR3 is TGTGCCAGCAGCTTGGGACTAGCGGGAGATACGCAGTATTTT. Amino acid sequence: CASSLGLAGDTQYF. The chain joins TRBV7-3 to TRBJ2-3; 12 nucleotides line up with TRBD2. The CDR3 runs to 14 residues. Germline V gene sequence: CDR1 SGHTA, CDR2 FQGTGA. After removal of 3 bases from V and 5 bases from J, the junction contained 0 bases not matched to a gene.

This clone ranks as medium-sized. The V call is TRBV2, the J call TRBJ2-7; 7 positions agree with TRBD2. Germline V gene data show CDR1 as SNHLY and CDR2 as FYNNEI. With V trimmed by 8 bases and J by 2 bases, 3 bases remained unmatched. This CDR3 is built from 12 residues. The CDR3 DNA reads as TGTGCCAGCCGAAGCGGGGCCTACGAGCAGTACTTC. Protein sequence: CASRSGAYEQYF.

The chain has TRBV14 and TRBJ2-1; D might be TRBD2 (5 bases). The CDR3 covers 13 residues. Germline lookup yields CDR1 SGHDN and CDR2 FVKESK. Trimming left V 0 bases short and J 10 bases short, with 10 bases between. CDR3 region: CASSQEDRGEQFF. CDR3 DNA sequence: TGTGCCAGCAGCCAAGAAGATCGGGGAGAGCAGTTCTTC.

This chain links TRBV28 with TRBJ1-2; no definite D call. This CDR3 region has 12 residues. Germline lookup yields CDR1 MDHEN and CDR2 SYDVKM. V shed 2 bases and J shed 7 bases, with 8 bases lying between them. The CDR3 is CASSLLTSGYTF. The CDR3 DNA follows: TGTGCCAGCAGTTTACTTACTTCTGGCTACACCTTC.

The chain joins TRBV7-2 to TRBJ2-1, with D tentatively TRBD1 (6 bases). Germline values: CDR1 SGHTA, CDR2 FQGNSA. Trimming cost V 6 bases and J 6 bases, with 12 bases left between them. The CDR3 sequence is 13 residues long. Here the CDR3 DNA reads TGTGCCAGCAGGACCCTAGGGGGCAATGAGCAGTTCTTC. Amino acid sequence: CASRTLGGNEQFF.

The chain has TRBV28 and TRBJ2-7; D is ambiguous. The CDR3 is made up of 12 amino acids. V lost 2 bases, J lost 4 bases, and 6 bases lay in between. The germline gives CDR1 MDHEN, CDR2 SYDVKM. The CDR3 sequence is CASSLTVYEQYF. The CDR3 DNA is TGTGCCAGCAGTTTAACTGTTTACGAGCAGTACTTC.

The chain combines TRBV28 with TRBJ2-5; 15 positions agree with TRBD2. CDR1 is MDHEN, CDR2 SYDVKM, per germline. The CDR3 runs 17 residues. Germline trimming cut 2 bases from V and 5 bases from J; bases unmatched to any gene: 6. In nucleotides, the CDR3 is TGTGCCAGCAGTTTACCCCCGGGACTAGCGGGAGGCGAGACCCAGTACTTC. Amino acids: CASSLPPGLAGGETQYF.

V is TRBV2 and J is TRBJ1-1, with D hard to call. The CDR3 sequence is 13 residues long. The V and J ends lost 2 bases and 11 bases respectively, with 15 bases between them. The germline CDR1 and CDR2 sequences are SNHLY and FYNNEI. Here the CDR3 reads CASSESALRVAFF. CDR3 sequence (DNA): TGTGCCAGCAGTGAAAGTGCCCTGAGGGTGGCTTTCTTT.

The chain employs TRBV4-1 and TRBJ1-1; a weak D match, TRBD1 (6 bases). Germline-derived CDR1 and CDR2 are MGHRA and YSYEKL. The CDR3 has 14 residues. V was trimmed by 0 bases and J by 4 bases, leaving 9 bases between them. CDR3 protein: CASSQDDRLTEAFF. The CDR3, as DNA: TGCGCCAGCAGCCAAGACGACAGGCTCACTGAAGCTTTCTTT.

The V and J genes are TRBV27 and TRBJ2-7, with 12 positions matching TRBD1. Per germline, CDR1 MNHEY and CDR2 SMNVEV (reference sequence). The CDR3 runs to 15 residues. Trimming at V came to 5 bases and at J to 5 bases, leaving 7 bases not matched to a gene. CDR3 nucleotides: TGTGCCAGCAGTGTGGGGACAGGGGGCGTCGACGAGCAGTACTTC. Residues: CASSVGTGGVDEQYF.

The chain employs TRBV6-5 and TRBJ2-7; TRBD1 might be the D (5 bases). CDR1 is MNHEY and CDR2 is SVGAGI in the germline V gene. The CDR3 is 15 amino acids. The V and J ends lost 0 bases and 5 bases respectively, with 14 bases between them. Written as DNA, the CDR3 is TGTGCCAGCAGTTACTCAGGGGCAGGCAGTCACGAGCAGTACTTC. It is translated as CASSYSGAGSHEQYF.